This T cell receptor beta chain was sequenced during a study of vaccination and CD4 T cells after COVID-19. TCRdb reprocessed the PCR reads via MiXCR and lists one record per CDR3 protein. Among approximately 23,000 distinct CDR3 sequences listed, 45% to 60% were seen once. Germline V gives CDR1 MNHEY, CDR2 SMNVEV (reference sequence). J gave up 5 bases and V 6 bases, and 9 bases lay outside the gene matches. CDR3 length equals 15 residues. The clonotype was recovered from a human donor who had recovered from COVID-19. This chain links TRBV27 with TRBJ2-1; 8 bases are shared with TRBD2. The material was CD4+ T cells from blood, obtained before SARS-CoV-2 vaccination. CDR3 bases: TGTGCCAGCAGGAAAGCGGGAGCTGGTAACAATGAGCAGTTCTTC. Protein: CASRKAGAGNNEQFF.